This TCR beta chain was recovered during a study of CD8+CD57+ T cells in acquired aplastic anemia. Study summary: Mean yield of DNA from sorted CD4+ and CD8+ cells was approximately 3 ug. Study-wide findings and caveats: A significant difference in CD8+ Simpson's diversity between patients and controls was not found.

All sequencing subjects had displayed CD8+CD57+ cell expansion on flow cytometry. Severe acquired aplastic anemia was diagnosed in all patients. This clonotype was observed many times. Its antigen is as yet unknown. This CDR3 region has 16 residues. V lost 1 base to trimming and J lost 4 bases; unmatched junction nucleotides: 9. Germline V gene data show CDR1 as SGHDN and CDR2 as FVKESK. Investigators profiled TCR beta VDJ and CDR3 from genomic DNA template. Each CDR3 protein is one row after TCRdb ran MiXCR on the reads. Of around 200,000 distinct CDR3 sequences in the sample, roughly 50% were seen once.

The rearrangement links TRBV14 to TRBJ2-7; 8 bases fit TRBD2. Sequencing was performed on sorted CD4+, CD8+, or CD8+CD57+ T cells (not recorded which) from PBMCs. The sequence was collected from a human donor with aplastic anemia. The CDR3 here is CASSQVPRGGRYEQYF. In DNA, the CDR3 is TGTGCCAGCAGCCAAGTTCCCCGGGGGGGAAGGTACGAGCAGTACTTC.